The present TCR beta chain was sequenced within a study of cytomegalovirus exposure and HLA in healthy donors. Study-wide context: The 110 or so validation repertoires used a platform that matched the one used for the roughly 700 first-cohort repertoires, as a later analysis reported.

This clone was recorded a few times. Its antigen remains unknown. Study-level results: In vitro checks showed that three CMV-associated chains really do target CMV antigens. There were around 160 TCR beta chains listed as cytomegalovirus-associated. With high specificity and sensitivity, the classifier reportedly diagnosed cytomegalovirus status.

The V gene lost 5 bases and the J gene lost 4 bases, with 3 bases spanning the gap. CDR1 and CDR2 from the germline V gene are MNHNY and SVGAGI (reference sequence). The CDR3 extends over 10 amino acids. Clones were sequenced by immunoSEQ multiplex PCR, and TCRdb holds only the in-frame ones, with some missing. Among roughly 330,000 clones listed, about 90% were seen once. Input material: PBMCs. This TCR came from a woman younger than 45 in good health and CMV-seropositive. V usage is TRBV6-6 and J usage is TRBJ2-7; no definite D call. The CDR3 reads CASSPYEQYF. In DNA, the CDR3 is TGTGCCAGCAGTCCTTACGAGCAGTACTTC.